This TCR gamma chain emerged from a study of γδ T cells in repeated Plasmodium falciparum infection. Study-level background: Over roughly 600 days, donors received four mosquito-bite P. falciparum NF54 infections. Whole-study results and caveats: Many TCRgamma sequences overlapped between individuals in stable Vgamma9/Vdelta2+ repertoires. The Malian cohort came from a small rural village of predominantly one ethnic group.

This clone was picked up a small number of times. Its specificity is unknown. TCRdb's protein, taken from a much larger clone, differs from this DNA's translation at residue 9, likely owing to a read error; the protein displayed comes from the DNA. Gammadelta T cells were flow-sorted from PBMC into Vgamma9/Vdelta2+ and Vdelta2-negative populations for bulk analysis. Germline-derived CDR1 and CDR2 are EGSTGY and YDSYTSSV. The CDR3 runs to 11 residues. TCRdb re-called the multiplex PCR reads with CATT. The table lists fewer than 5,500 gamma-chain clones, nearly 3.5% of them singletons. Sequenced: gamma-delta T cells from blood. The sequence derives from a pool of human donors (malaria-infected and uninfected, not separated). The V gene call is TRGV4, and the J gene call is absent. The CDR3 protein is CATFKVGKELF. The CDR3, as DNA: TGTGCCACCTTTAAGGTGGGTAAGGAACTCTTT.